Each of the 15 T cell receptor beta chains below was sequenced from the same sample in a study of T cell responses to AZD1222 COVID-19 vaccine (dated by TCRdb to about 2021). The sample's time point, from its label and the paper: about 28 days (+/-7) after the second vaccine dose. The library relied on the immunoSEQ multiplex PCR assay. What TCRdb holds here is the immuneACCESS table cut down to in-frame rearrangements. Part of the clones is not present; checked against another copy, under half of the missing clones reflect an unresolved V gene, and the others are unexplained. Present in this sample are around 270,000 clones, approximately 94% of which were seen just once. The ten largest clones take up less than 0.65% of the sample. The sequencing used peripheral blood, collected 28 days after the second AZD1222 dose. The receptor set was obtained from an adult who received the AZD1222 COVID-19 vaccine.

This chain joins TRBV6-2 or TRBV6-3 and TRBJ2-1; D remains unclear. The V end lost 6 bases, the J end lost 5 bases, and 14 bases lay between the germline ends. The germline V gene encodes CDR1 MNHEY and CDR2 SVGEGT. This CDR3 is built from 14 residues. The CDR3 here is CASSPSKKDNEQFF. CDR3 DNA sequence: TGTGCCAGCAGCCCCTCAAAAAAAGACAATGAGCAGTTCTTC.

The chain employs TRBV18 and TRBJ1-2; D call uncertain. Per the germline V gene, CDR1 is KGHSH and CDR2 is LQKENI. V lost 10 bases, J lost 7 bases, and 19 bases lay in between. The CDR3 covers 13 residues. In DNA, the CDR3 is TGTGCCACCCTACCGCTAAGGGAGGGTGGCTACACCTTC. Translation gives CATLPLREGGYTF.

The CDR3 loop reads CASSYGRVAFF. CDR3 coding DNA: TGTGCCAGCAGTTATGGGAGAGTGGCTTTCTTT. The chain employs TRBV6-5 and TRBJ1-1; D remains unclear. V was shortened by 3 bases and J by 11 bases, with 10 bases between the two germline ends. Looked up from germline, CDR1 is MNHEY and CDR2 is SVGAGI. The CDR3 extends over 11 amino acids.

The gene calls are TRBV2 and TRBJ1-5; D gene ambiguous. The CDR3 runs to 15 residues. Deletions cut 5 bases from V and 0 bases from J, with 11 bases between. In germline, CDR1 is SNHLY, CDR2 FYNNEI. This CDR3 is CASSRQLSSNQPQHF. The CDR3 DNA reads as TGTGCCAGCAGTAGACAATTAAGTAGCAATCAGCCCCAGCATTTT.

The chain joins TRBV4-2 to TRBJ1-6, with D unclear. Germline-derived CDR1 and CDR2 are LGHNA and YNFKEQ. V shed 1 base and J shed 8 bases, with 15 bases lying between them. The CDR3 sequence is 16 residues long. The CDR3 DNA follows: TGTGCCAGCAGCCAAGCCTCCGGGAGCGCGGATTCACCCCTCCACTTT. Its translation is CASSQASGSADSPLHF.

The J gene is TRBJ1-1, the V gene TRBV7-9, with 8 nucleotides matching TRBD1. This CDR3 has 15 residues. V shed 2 bases and J 6 bases; nucleotides not matched to a gene: 8. Germline V gene data show CDR1 as SEHNR and CDR2 as FQNEAQ (reference sequence). DNA of the CDR3: TGTGCCAGCAGCTTACCAAACAGGGGGGAGGCTGAAGCTTTCTTT. Translated: CASSLPNRGEAEAFF. The variable domain in full, with the rest retrieved from reference TRBV7-9 and TRBJ1-1, is DTGVSQNPRHKITKRGQNVTFRCDPISEHNRLYWYRQTLGQGPEFLTYFQNEAQLEKSRLLSDRFSAERPKGSFSTLEIQRTEQGDSAMYLCASSLPNRGEAEAFFGQGTRLTVV.

This chain joins TRBV5-1 and TRBJ1-2; 7 bases line up with TRBD1. The germline CDR1 and CDR2 sequences are SGHRS and YFSETQ. V lost 4 bases to trimming and J lost 5 bases; unmatched junction nucleotides: 5. This CDR3 spans 13 amino acids. In nucleotides, the CDR3 is TGCGCCAGCAGCAACGGGACAGCTTATGGCTACACCTTC. The encoded protein is CASSNGTAYGYTF.

In its sample, this clone was seen a few times. The gene calls are TRBV5-8 and TRBJ2-2, with TRBD2 matching over 10 bases. Germline loops: CDR1 SGHTS, CDR2 YDEGEE. The CDR3 length is 16 residues. V lost 4 bases to trimming and J lost 5 bases; unmatched junction nucleotides: 8. The CDR3 loop is CASSGLAGVKTGELFF. CDR3 bases: TGTGCCAGCAGCGGCCTAGCGGGAGTAAAAACCGGGGAGCTGTTTTTT.

The chain recombines TRBV10-2 with TRBJ2-1; the D gene is possibly TRBD1 (6 bases). The CDR3 extends over 14 amino acids. In germline, CDR1 is WSHSY, CDR2 SAAADI. Trimming removed 6 bases at V and 6 bases at J, with 15 bases between. CDR3 residues: CASRDRTQSNEQFF. CDR3 nucleotide sequence: TGCGCCAGCAGAGACAGGACGCAATCCAATGAGCAGTTCTTC.

The rearrangement uses TRBV7-6 and TRBJ2-1; 8 bases are a match to TRBD2. Germline CDR1 and CDR2: SGHVS and FNYEAQ. This CDR3 comprises 18 residues. V trimming: 1 base; J trimming: 2 bases; junction bases outside the gene matches: 10. The CDR3 sequence: CASSLELGELAAYNEQFF. The CDR3 bases are TGTGCCAGCAGCTTAGAGCTAGGGGAACTAGCGGCCTACAATGAGCAGTTCTTC.

This chain joins TRBV28 and TRBJ2-1; TRBD2 agrees at 9 bases. V lost 4 bases, J lost 0 bases, and 7 bases stayed unmatched. Looked up from germline, CDR1 is MDHEN and CDR2 is SYDVKM. The CDR3 totals 17 residues. CDR3 nucleotide sequence: TGTGCCAGCAGTTACCCGACTAGCGGTAACTCCTACAATGAGCAGTTCTTC. It codes for CASSYPTSGNSYNEQFF.

The CDR3 loop is CASSSGNEQFF. Written as DNA, the CDR3 is TGTGCCAGCAGCTCTGGGAATGAGCAGTTCTTC. This chain links TRBV7-9 with TRBJ2-1; D not resolved. There are 11 residues in the CDR3. The V gene lost 4 bases and the J gene lost 7 bases, with 5 bases spanning the gap. CDR1 and CDR2 from the germline V gene are SEHNR and FQNEAQ (reference sequence).

This clone came up once. V is TRBV6-1 and J is TRBJ1-2, with D possibly being TRBD1 (5 bases). CDR3 length: 14 residues. V was shortened by 2 bases and J by 4 bases, with 11 bases between the two germline ends. Germline V gives CDR1 MNHNS, CDR2 SASEGT. CDR3 nucleotide sequence: TGTGCCAGCAGTGAATACCCGGGACGCTATGGCTACACCTTC. Protein: CASSEYPGRYGYTF.

The chain combines TRBV9 with TRBJ2-1; TRBD2 matches 8 bases. Losses at the gene ends were 0 bases for V and 9 bases for J; bases not matched to a gene: 11. Germline V gene lookup returns CDR1 SGDLS and CDR2 YYNGEE. CDR3 length equals 16 residues. The CDR3 DNA reads TGTGCCAGCAGCGTAGGTGGTAGCGGGACCCGGAGTGAGCAGTTCTTC. Its protein product is CASSVGGSGTRSEQFF.

This chain links TRBV11-2 with TRBJ2-4, with 10 bases that match TRBD2. The CDR3 runs 16 residues. Germline CDR1 is SGHAT and CDR2 is FQNNGV. The ends lost 5 bases at V and 0 bases at J; junction bases unmatched: 4. CDR3 in amino acids: CASSHTSGVAKNIQYF. The CDR3 DNA follows: TGTGCCAGCAGCCACACTAGCGGGGTAGCCAAAAACATTCAGTACTTC.